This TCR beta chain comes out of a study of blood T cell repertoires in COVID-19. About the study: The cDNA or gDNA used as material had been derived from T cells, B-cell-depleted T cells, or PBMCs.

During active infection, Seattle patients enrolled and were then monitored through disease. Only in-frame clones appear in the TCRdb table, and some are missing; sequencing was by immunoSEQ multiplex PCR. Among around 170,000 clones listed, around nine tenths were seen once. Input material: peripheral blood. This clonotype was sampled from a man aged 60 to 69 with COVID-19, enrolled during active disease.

This CDR3 is CASNDRGRGNYGYTF. In DNA, the CDR3 is TGTGCCAGCAACGACAGGGGGCGAGGGAACTATGGCTACACCTTC. The chain uses TRBV7-2 and TRBJ1-2; 10 positions match TRBD1. V dropped 7 bases and J dropped 2; count of bases not matched to a gene: 7. This CDR3 has 15 residues. Per germline, CDR1 SGHTA and CDR2 FQGNSA. Based on the CDR3 plus reference TRBV7-2 and TRBJ1-2, the full variable domain is GAGVSQSPSNKVTEKGKDVELRCDPISGHTALYWYRQSLGQGLEFLIYFQGNSAPDKSGLPSDRFSAERTGGSVSTLTIQRTQQEDSAVYLCASNDRGRGNYGYTFGSGTRLTVV.